These 20 T cell receptor beta chains came from one sample sequenced in a study of cytomegalovirus exposure and HLA in healthy donors. The PCR employed 60 Vbeta primers together with 13 Jbeta primers. Method: immunoSEQ multiplex PCR; TCRdb's copy keeps in-frame clones and lacks some. The repertoire holds over 120,000 clones, 70% seen once, with 2.1% in the top ten. Specimen: PBMCs. The receptor set was obtained from an older woman in good health and CMV-seropositive.

V is TRBV6-1 and J is TRBJ2-3, with 15 positions matching TRBD2. CDR1 is MNHNS and CDR2 is SASEGT in the germline V gene. The trim removed 3 bases at V and 7 bases at J, leaving 11 bases unmatched. The CDR3 consists of 18 residues. The CDR3 here is CASSDASGLAGGPNTQYF. CDR3 sequence (DNA): TGTGCCAGCAGTGACGCTAGCGGACTAGCGGGAGGGCCTAATACGCAGTATTTT.

CDR3 residues: CASSLSKRLAGVETQYF. The CDR3 DNA reads TGTGCCAGCAGTTTATCGAAGCGACTAGCGGGAGTGGAGACCCAGTACTTC. This chain uses TRBV27 with TRBJ2-5; 12 bases are shared with TRBD2. V gave up 0 bases and J gave up 5 bases; unmatched junction bases: 7. The CDR3 covers 17 residues. The germline V gene has CDR1 MNHEY and CDR2 SMNVEV (reference sequence).

The gene calls are TRBV27 and TRBJ2-7; no definite D call. Germline V gives CDR1 MNHEY, CDR2 SMNVEV (reference sequence). V was cut by 6 bases and J by 5 bases, with 23 bases left in between. The CDR3 loop spans 16 amino acids. This chain's CDR3 is CASSQTVTKNIHEQYF. The CDR3 coding sequence is TGTGCCAGCAGCCAGACCGTTACTAAGAACATCCACGAGCAGTACTTC.

The rearrangement links TRBV6-5 to TRBJ1-1; D not certain. Trimming left V 0 bases short and J 3 bases short, with 11 bases between. This CDR3 is 15 amino acids long. The germline V gene has CDR1 MNHEY and CDR2 SVGAGI. CDR3 in DNA: TGTGCCAGCAGTTACTCGCCAGAAAGTTACACTGAAGCTTTCTTT. This codes for CASSYSPESYTEAFF.

This clone has more than one count but fewer than ten. The V call is TRBV6-1, the J call TRBJ2-1; D gene uncertain. The CDR3 length is 10 residues. Trimming removed 8 bases at V and 7 bases at J, with 6 bases between. CDR1 and CDR2 from the germline V gene are MNHNS and SASEGT. The CDR3 DNA reads as TGTGCCAGCGGGCGTAATGAGCAGTTCTTC. Residues: CASGRNEQFF.

This chain joins TRBV28 and TRBJ2-5; 10 bases align to TRBD1. CDR1 and CDR2 from the germline V gene are MDHEN and SYDVKM. CDR3 length: 15 amino acids. Trimming removed 5 bases from V and 2 bases from J; junction bases left unmatched: 5. The CDR3 DNA reads TGTGCCAGCAGTCCCGGGACAGGGGTACAAGAGACCCAGTACTTC. Protein: CASSPGTGVQETQYF.

A single count supports this clone. The chain carries TRBV28 and TRBJ1-5; D not certain. Germline V gives CDR1 MDHEN, CDR2 SYDVKM. Trimming took 2 bases from V and 1 from J, leaving 6 bases between them. This CDR3 has 14 amino acids. The DNA of the CDR3 is TGTGCCAGCAGTTTAACACAGAGCAATCAGCCCCAGCATTTT. Translating gives CASSLTQSNQPQHF.

V usage is TRBV30 and J usage is TRBJ1-4; 8 nucleotides agree with TRBD1. Per germline, CDR1 GTSNPN and CDR2 SVGIG (reference sequence). V lost 5 bases to trimming and J lost 8 bases; unmatched junction nucleotides: 10. This CDR3 has 14 amino acids. CDR3 sequence: CAWSGGASQEKLFF. The CDR3 bases are TGTGCCTGGTCAGGGGGCGCTTCTCAGGAAAAACTGTTTTTT.

This sequence joins TRBV7-9 and TRBJ1-6; no definite D call. This CDR3 has 17 amino acids. CDR1 and CDR2 (germline): SEHNR, FQNEAQ (reference sequence). The V end lost 1 base, the J end lost 5 bases, and 15 bases lay between the germline ends. The CDR3 DNA follows: TGTGCCAGCAGCTTAGGGGCAGGTCTGCGGGATAATTCACCCCTCCACTTT. As protein: CASSLGAGLRDNSPLHF.

J is TRBJ2-5 and V is TRBV19; TRBD1 is a possible D gene (6 bases). CDR3 size: 14 residues. The ends were cut back, 5 bases at V and 4 bases at J, with 14 bases in the middle. Germline-derived CDR1 and CDR2 are LNHDA and SQIVND (reference sequence). The CDR3 sequence is CASSSVQGRETQYF. DNA for the CDR3: TGTGCCAGTAGTTCTGTACAGGGAAGAGAGACCCAGTACTTC.

V usage is TRBV28 and J usage is TRBJ1-2; no reliable D call. From germline, CDR1 is MDHEN and CDR2 SYDVKM. V lost 5 bases, J lost 4 bases, and 11 bases lay in between. This CDR3 is 13 amino acids long. The CDR3 reads CASSPPLFYGYTF. CDR3 nucleotide sequence: TGTGCCAGCAGTCCCCCCTTGTTCTATGGCTACACCTTC.

This clone was seen more than once but under ten times. This rearrangement joins TRBV18 to TRBJ2-7, with D maybe TRBD2 (5 bases). Trimming cost V 1 base and J 2 bases, with 6 bases left between them. The CDR3 extends over 13 amino acids. Germline CDR1 and CDR2: KGHSH and LQKENI. For the CDR3, the DNA is TGTGCCAGCTCACCACAGAGGGCCTACGAGCAGTACTTC. It specifies CASSPQRAYEQYF. Combining the CDR3 with reference TRBV18 and TRBJ2-7 gives the whole variable domain NAGVMQNPRHLVRRRGQEARLRCSPMKGHSHVYWYRQLPEEGLKFMVYLQKENIIDESGMPKERFSAEFPKEGPSILRIQQVVRGDSAAYFCASSPQRAYEQYFGPGTRLTVT.

The V call is TRBV30, the J call TRBJ1-4; maybe TRBD1 (6 bases). V gave up 4 bases and J gave up 5 bases, with 11 bases separating them. This CDR3 has 13 amino acids. Germline CDR1 reads GTSNPN; CDR2 reads SVGIG (reference sequence). The CDR3 spells CAWNEQGNEKLFF. CDR3 DNA: TGTGCCTGGAACGAACAGGGAAATGAAAAACTGTTTTTT.

The chain has TRBV19 and TRBJ1-4; D gene unclear. V lost 8 bases to trimming and J lost 5 bases, with 12 bases between them. Germline V gives CDR1 LNHDA, CDR2 SQIVND (reference sequence). The CDR3 consists of 13 residues. CDR3 bases: TGTGCCAGTCGGAGGAACGCGAATGAAAAACTGTTTTTT. This sequence encodes CASRRNANEKLFF.

The chain couples TRBV4-2 to TRBJ1-5; 8 bases are shared with TRBD1. Per the germline V gene, CDR1 is LGHNA and CDR2 is YNFKEQ. The trim removed 1 base at V and 4 bases at J, leaving 3 bases unmatched. This CDR3 has 15 amino acids. The CDR3 DNA reads TGTGCCAGCAGCCAAGGGACAGGGAGTAATCAGCCCCAGCATTTT. Encoded protein: CASSQGTGSNQPQHF.

There are a few counts of this clone. The chain employs TRBV11-2 and TRBJ2-3; 7 nucleotides line up with TRBD2. The CDR3 is 14 amino acids. CDR1 SGHAT and CDR2 FQNNGV come from the germline V gene. V dropped 1 base and J dropped 4; count of bases not matched to a gene: 2. The CDR3 loop reads CASSLASGADTQYF. CDR3 DNA sequence: TGTGCCAGCAGCTTAGCCAGCGGGGCAGATACGCAGTATTTT.

This chain connects TRBV5-1 to TRBJ1-3; TRBD1 might be the D (5 bases). Trimming cost V 0 bases and J 3 bases, with 10 bases left between them. From germline, CDR1 is SGHRS and CDR2 YFSETQ. This CDR3 contains 15 residues. The CDR3 bases are TGCGCCAGCAGCTTGGTGGGGCTAAGTGGAAACACCATATATTTT. Translated, it gives CASSLVGLSGNTIYF.

The chain has TRBV28 and TRBJ1-1; D perhaps matches TRBD1 (5 bases). V was pared by 5 bases and J by 0 bases, with 19 bases between. The CDR3 is 17 residues long. The germline V gene encodes CDR1 MDHEN and CDR2 SYDVKM. CDR3 DNA: TGTGCCAGCAGTGATGTTCCGGGACTTGGACTGAACACTGAAGCTTTCTTT. This translates into CASSDVPGLGLNTEAFF.

Details on this clone: The junction does not match germline at one end; this may be a read error. V usage is TRBV2 and J usage is TRBJ1-5; 7 bases map to TRBD1. CDR1 and CDR2 from the germline V gene are SNHLY and FYNNEI. The CDR3 has 14 residues. Here the CDR3 DNA reads TGTGCCAGCAGCGAAGGGACAGTAGGTCAGCCCCAGCATTTT. Protein sequence: CASSEGTVGQPQHF.

The CDR3 DNA sequence: TGCGCCAGCAGCCTCCCCCAGGGTATAGATACGCAGTATTTT. This translates into CASSLPQGIDTQYF. V usage is TRBV4-1 and J usage is TRBJ2-3; possible D gene TRBD1, 5 bases. Trimming pared 4 bases from V and 5 bases from J, leaving 13 bases between. Germline V gene sequence: CDR1 MGHRA, CDR2 YSYEKL. The CDR3 length is 14 residues.